Each of the 24 T cell receptor beta chains below was sequenced from the same sample in a study of blood T cell repertoires in COVID-19. Sequencing was performed with immunoSEQ multiplex PCR; in TCRdb, only in-frame clones are kept and a portion is missing. The repertoire holds 270,000 or so clones, with over 70% as singletons. Sequences were obtained from peripheral blood. These receptors all come from a human donor in a cohort sampled during active COVID-19.

This rearrangement joins TRBV5-4 to TRBJ2-1, with TRBD1 matching over 11 bases. The V segment lost 2 bases and the J segment 5 bases; nucleotides outside the gene matches: 3. The CDR3 is made up of 15 amino acids. Looked up from germline, CDR1 is SGHNT and CDR2 is YYREEE (reference sequence). CDR3: CASSFRDRGDNEQFF. The CDR3 nucleotides are TGTGCCAGCAGCTTCCGGGACAGGGGGGACAATGAGCAGTTCTTC.

CDR3 region: CASSTRTYEQYF. In nucleotides, the CDR3 is TGTGCCAGCAGTACCCGGACTTACGAGCAGTACTTC. This sequence joins TRBV6-6 and TRBJ2-7, with D possibly TRBD2 on 5 matching bases. Trimming left V 5 bases short and J 4 bases short, with 9 bases between. From germline, CDR1 is MNHNY and CDR2 SVGAGI (reference sequence). The CDR3 runs to 12 residues.

This chain joins TRBV27 and TRBJ1-2; weak D call: TRBD1 (6 bases). V lost 2 bases and J lost 3, with 10 bases in between. Germline lookup yields CDR1 MNHEY and CDR2 SMNVEV (reference sequence). The CDR3 is made up of 14 amino acids. The CDR3 coding sequence is TGTGCCAGCAGTTTACACAGGGTGGACTATGGCTACACCTTC. Amino acid sequence: CASSLHRVDYGYTF.

This chain links TRBV7-3 with TRBJ2-3; 14 nucleotides agree with TRBD2. Per germline, CDR1 SGHTA and CDR2 FQGTGA. CDR3 length equals 16 residues. V shed 5 bases, J shed 6 bases, and the junction held 7 bases outside the gene matches. The CDR3 bases are TGTGCCAGCAGCCTAGGACTAGCGGGAGGTCAGGATACGCAGTATTTT. It translates to CASSLGLAGGQDTQYF.

The rearrangement joins TRBV27 to TRBJ2-3; 7 positions match TRBD1. Germline V gene data show CDR1 as MNHEY and CDR2 as SMNVEV (reference sequence). The length of the CDR3 is 14 residues. V lost 4 bases to trimming and J lost 5 bases; unmatched junction nucleotides: 6. CDR3 coding DNA: TGTGCCAGCAGTTCTCCTACAGGGGTAGATACGCAGTATTTT. It codes for CASSSPTGVDTQYF.

This clone was seen just once. V usage is TRBV19 and J usage is TRBJ2-7; TRBD2 agrees at 9 bases. V was pared by 8 bases and J by 6 bases, with 11 bases of the junction left unmatched. The CDR3 extends over 14 amino acids. The V gene's germline CDR1 is LNHDA and CDR2 SQIVND (reference sequence). The CDR3 is CASSGTSSLSEQYF. CDR3 DNA: TGTGCCAGTTCGGGGACTAGCTCCCTTTCCGAGCAGTACTTC.

This clone was found a few times. V and J are TRBV3-1 (or the pseudogene TRBV3-2) and TRBJ2-2, with D possibly matching TRBD2 (6 bases). CDR3 size: 15 residues. V lost 1 base and J lost 3, with 9 bases in between. The V gene's germline CDR1 is LGHDT and CDR2 YNNKEL (reference sequence). The CDR3 protein is CASSQVWGDTGELFF. The DNA for the CDR3 is TGTGCCAGCAGCCAAGTATGGGGGGACACCGGGGAGCTGTTTTTT.

Here the CDR3 reads CASSYPGVGDTEAFF. In DNA form, the CDR3 reads TGTGCCAGCAGTTATCCGGGGGTTGGGGACACTGAAGCTTTCTTT. The V call is TRBV6-2 or TRBV6-3, the J call TRBJ1-1; tentative D call: TRBD1 (5 bases). V lost 3 bases and J lost 3, with 14 bases in between. CDR1 MNHEY and CDR2 SVGEGT come from the germline V gene. This CDR3 contains 15 residues.

The chain uses TRBV27 and TRBJ1-5; perhaps TRBD1 as D (6 bases). The germline V gene encodes CDR1 MNHEY and CDR2 SMNVEV (reference sequence). V lost 1 base to trimming and J lost 7 bases, with 17 bases between them. The CDR3 is 16 residues long. CDR3 in DNA: TGTGCCAGCAGTTTATATTACAGGGTGGGGTCCCAGCCCCAGCATTTT. Translated, it gives CASSLYYRVGSQPQHF.

This clone was seen a handful of times. The chain uses TRBV6-6 and TRBJ2-2, with 9 bases lining up with TRBD2. Per germline, CDR1 MNHNY and CDR2 SVGAGI (reference sequence). This CDR3 is built from 16 residues. Losses at the gene ends were 5 bases for V and 4 bases for J; bases not matched to a gene: 8. The CDR3 DNA reads TGTGCCAGCAGTCGGAACGCGGGAGGGGGCACCGGGGAGCTGTTTTTT. The encoded protein is CASSRNAGGGTGELFF.

This clone was counted ten times or more. This chain links TRBV7-9 with TRBJ2-1; 7 bases map to TRBD1. CDR1 and CDR2 (germline): SEHNR, FQNEAQ (reference sequence). The CDR3 loop spans 14 amino acids. V lost 5 bases to trimming and J lost 7 bases; unmatched junction nucleotides: 8. The CDR3 sequence is CASSRSTGENEQFF. The CDR3 DNA sequence: TGTGCCAGCAGCCGATCTACAGGGGAGAATGAGCAGTTCTTC.

The CDR3 DNA follows: TGCGCCAACCTAACCCCGGGACTAGCATCGAGCTCCTACAATGAGCAGTTCTTC. Its protein product is CANLTPGLASSSYNEQFF. The V gene is TRBV4-1, the J gene TRBJ2-1; the match to TRBD2 covers 9 bases. Germline assignment: CDR1 MGHRA and CDR2 YSYEKL. The CDR3 contains 18 residues. V lost 10 bases and J lost 0; bases outside the gene matches: 16.

The genes are TRBV11-2 and TRBJ1-4; D may be TRBD1 (6 bases). Germline lookup yields CDR1 SGHAT and CDR2 FQNNGV. The CDR3 is made up of 15 amino acids. Deletions cut 3 bases from V and 7 bases from J, with 15 bases between. For the CDR3, the DNA is TGTGCCAGCAGCTTGGGCACAGGGCTTGGTGAAAAACTGTTTTTT. Protein sequence: CASSLGTGLGEKLFF. Supplemented by reference TRBV11-2 and TRBJ1-4, the full variable domain reads EAGVAQSPRYKIIEKRQSVAFWCNPISGHATLYWYQQILGQGPKLLIQFQNNGVVDDSQLPKDRFSAERLKGVDSTLKIQPAKLEDSAVYLCASSLGTGLGEKLFFGSGTQLSVL.

This clone has just a few counts. The chain joins TRBV5-1 to TRBJ1-1; no definite D call. V shed 0 bases and J shed 7 bases, with 13 bases lying between them. Germline assignment: CDR1 SGHRS and CDR2 YFSETQ. CDR3 size: 14 residues. CDR3 in amino acids: CASSLGGQVIEAFF. The CDR3, as DNA: TGCGCCAGCAGCTTGGGTGGGCAGGTTATTGAAGCTTTCTTT.

The V gene is TRBV12-5, the J gene TRBJ2-7; TRBD1 aligns across 8 bases. Per germline, CDR1 LGHNT and CDR2 FRNRAP. This CDR3 contains 15 residues. V lost 1 base, J lost 0 bases, and 2 bases stayed unmatched. The CDR3 DNA reads as TGTGCTAGTGGTTTGGGACAGGGGAGCTCCTACGAGCAGTACTTC. This codes for CASGLGQGSSYEQYF.

V is TRBV9 and J is TRBJ1-3, with a tentative D call TRBD1 (5 bases). The CDR3 contains 14 residues. V was clipped by 4 bases and J by 7 bases, with 15 bases between them. CDR1 is SGDLS, CDR2 YYNGEE, per germline. The CDR3 here is CASSPQGNWNTIYF. CDR3 DNA sequence: TGTGCCAGCAGCCCCCAGGGTAATTGGAACACCATATATTTT.

The gene calls are TRBV7-2 and TRBJ1-1; unclear D gene. The germline V gene has CDR1 SGHTA and CDR2 FQGNSA. Trimming took 3 bases from V and 1 from J, leaving 12 bases between them. CDR3 length equals 15 residues. This chain's CDR3 is CASSFGGGANTEAFF. The CDR3 DNA follows: TGTGCCAGCAGCTTCGGCGGAGGCGCGAACACTGAAGCTTTCTTT.

V is TRBV21-1 and J is TRBJ1-1; the table gives TRBD1 as D, unverified against the DNA. TRBV21-1 corresponds to a pseudogene. The CDR3 consists of 14 residues. The CDR3 nucleotides read TGTGCCAGCAGCAAACAGGGGGCCTGGACTGAAGCTTTCTTT. Translated: CASSKQGAWTEAFF.

The CDR3: CASSLGLRDGYTF. The CDR3 bases are TGCGCCAGCAGCTTGGGATTGCGGGACGGCTACACCTTC. The rearrangement uses TRBV5-1 and TRBJ1-2; D perhaps matches TRBD1 (5 bases). Trimming removed 0 bases from V and 8 bases from J, with 11 bases in between. The CDR3 runs to 13 residues. The germline V gene encodes CDR1 SGHRS and CDR2 YFSETQ.

This clone was found a few times. This chain links TRBV3-1 (or the pseudogene TRBV3-2) with TRBJ2-7; D gene unclear. The V gene's germline CDR1 is LGHDT and CDR2 YNNKEL (reference sequence). Between the trimmed V and J ends, which lost 3 bases and 3 bases, there was a span of 9 bases. CDR3 length: 13 amino acids. CDR3 sequence (DNA): TGTGCCAGCAGCCATCAGTCTAGCTACGAGCAGTACTTC. Protein product: CASSHQSSYEQYF.

V and J are TRBV28 and TRBJ1-2, with 9 positions matching TRBD1. This CDR3 has 16 amino acids. The germline CDR1 and CDR2 sequences are MDHEN and SYDVKM. V shed 4 bases, J shed 5 bases, and the junction held 11 bases outside the gene matches. The CDR3 DNA is TGTGCCAGCAGTTCTGGTACAGGGGGCACGATATATGGCTACACCTTC. It translates to CASSSGTGGTIYGYTF.

The chain employs TRBV5-1 and TRBJ2-5, with D tentatively TRBD1 (6 bases). The V end was cut by 0 bases, the J end by 5 bases, with 11 bases between. Germline lookup yields CDR1 SGHRS and CDR2 YFSETQ. The CDR3 totals 14 residues. The CDR3 sequence: CASSLGGGVETQYF. Here the CDR3 DNA reads TGCGCCAGCAGCTTGGGAGGGGGAGTGGAGACCCAGTACTTC.

The chain carries TRBV5-8 and TRBJ2-6, with D perhaps TRBD1 (5 bases). The CDR3 contains 15 residues. The ends were cut back, 4 bases at V and 2 bases at J, with 10 bases in the middle. Germline V gene lookup returns CDR1 SGHTS and CDR2 YDEGEE. CDR3: CASSRVRAGANVLTF. CDR3 DNA: TGTGCCAGCAGCCGGGTCAGGGCTGGGGCCAACGTCCTGACTTTC.

The chain links TRBV18 to TRBJ1-2, with TRBD1 matching over 7 bases. Trimming cost V 5 bases and J 8 bases; bases outside gene matches: 14. The CDR3 has 15 residues. Germline-derived CDR1 and CDR2 are KGHSH and LQKENI. The CDR3: CASSSGTRGLGGYTF. Here the CDR3 DNA reads TGTGCCAGCTCATCGGGAACAAGGGGGCTCGGAGGCTACACCTTC.